These 15 T cell receptor beta chains were all obtained from the same sample, sequenced in a study of blood T cell repertoires in COVID-19 (dated by TCRdb to 2019 to 2021). To prepare the library, the immunoSEQ multiplex PCR assay was applied. This is the immuneACCESS table as TCRdb keeps it, with only in-frame sequences that have V and J called. A part of the clones is gone; compared with another copy, unresolved V genes explain less than half, and the rest is unexplained. Here the sample has about 98,000 clones; less than 85% occur a single time. Approximately 10% of the sample is in the top ten clones. Sequencing used peripheral blood. These receptors all come from a man aged 65-85 years with active or convalescent COVID-19.

The chain recombines TRBV7-9 with TRBJ1-4, with 7 bases matching TRBD1. The junction had 11 bases not matched to a gene; V was cut back by 6 bases and J by 4 bases. The CDR3 sequence is 16 residues long. Germline V gene data show CDR1 as SEHNR and CDR2 as FQNEAQ (reference sequence). The chain's CDR3 is CASRRETGANNEKLFF. In DNA form, the CDR3 reads TGTGCCAGCAGAAGAGAAACAGGGGCGAATAATGAAAAACTGTTTTTT.

The chain is built from TRBV3-1 (or the pseudogene TRBV3-2) and TRBJ2-7, with TRBD1 matching over 8 bases. The CDR3 runs to 14 residues. Unmatched junction bases numbered 6, after V lost 4 bases and J lost 4 bases. Germline CDR1 LGHDT, CDR2 YNNKEL (reference sequence). CDR3 DNA sequence: TGTGCCAGCAGCCGGGGACAGGACCTATACGAGCAGTACTTC. This encodes CASSRGQDLYEQYF.

The chain joins TRBV6-6 to TRBJ2-3; D possibly corresponds to TRBD1 (6 bases). The CDR3 covers 16 residues. V was shortened by 7 bases and J by 0 bases, with 17 bases between the two germline ends. Per germline, CDR1 MNHNY and CDR2 SVGAGI (reference sequence). CDR3 loop: CASMLGGAPSTDTQYF. DNA for the CDR3: TGTGCCAGCATGCTAGGGGGAGCCCCTAGCACAGATACGCAGTATTTT.

V gene TRBV2 combines with J gene TRBJ1-4; D unresolved. The germline V gene has CDR1 SNHLY and CDR2 FYNNEI. The CDR3 totals 15 residues. Trimming cost V 4 bases and J 2 bases, with 11 bases left between them. The DNA of the CDR3 is TGTGCCAGCAGTGTTGAGGGAGTTACTAATGAAAAACTGTTTTTT. Its translation: CASSVEGVTNEKLFF.

V and J are TRBV5-1 and TRBJ2-1; 9 bases are shared with TRBD1. Germline V gene lookup returns CDR1 SGHRS and CDR2 YFSETQ. The CDR3 is 15 residues long. Trimming at V came to 3 bases and at J to 3 bases, leaving 4 bases not matched to a gene. The DNA of the CDR3 is TGCGCCAGCAGCTCGGGACAGGGCAGCTACAATGAGCAGTTCTTC. It yields the protein CASSSGQGSYNEQFF.

The chain recombines TRBV10-2 with TRBJ2-1; 9 bases are a match to TRBD2. Germline CDR1 WSHSY, CDR2 SAAADI. Trimming removed 8 bases from V and 3 bases from J; junction bases left unmatched: 8. The CDR3 totals 15 residues. CDR3 sequence reads: CASRSGGLFYNEQFF. The CDR3 DNA reads as TGCGCCAGCCGTAGCGGGGGCCTCTTCTACAATGAGCAGTTCTTC.

The chain employs TRBV4-2 and TRBJ2-3, with 11 nucleotides matching TRBD2. The ends lost 1 base at V and 4 bases at J; junction bases unmatched: 7. Germline values: CDR1 LGHNA, CDR2 YNFKEQ. There are 17 residues in the CDR3. CDR3 sequence: CASSQAVTSGVPDTQYF. DNA for the CDR3: TGTGCCAGCAGCCAAGCCGTGACTAGCGGGGTACCAGATACGCAGTATTTT.

The chain is built from TRBV6-5 and TRBJ2-1; 11 bases match TRBD2. With V trimmed by 4 bases and J by 5 bases, 1 base remained unmatched. CDR1 MNHEY and CDR2 SVGAGI come from the germline V gene. The CDR3 is 14 amino acids. The chain's CDR3 is CASSLAGGNNEQFF. The CDR3 nucleotides read TGTGCCAGCAGTTTAGCGGGGGGGAACAATGAGCAGTTCTTC.

The chain links TRBV7-2 to TRBJ2-7, with D perhaps TRBD2 (5 bases). This CDR3 spans 15 amino acids. The V gene lost 2 bases and the J gene lost 4 bases, with 15 bases spanning the gap. The germline V gene has CDR1 SGHTA and CDR2 FQGNSA. The CDR3 nucleotides read TGTGCCAGCAGCTTATACGGAGGCACTACTTACGAGCAGTACTTC. Translating gives CASSLYGGTTYEQYF.

This clone was counted once. The chain recombines TRBV5-1 with TRBJ1-5; D unresolved. The V gene's germline CDR1 is SGHRS and CDR2 YFSETQ. V lost 0 bases and J 4 bases, leaving 5 bases between the germline ends. The CDR3 is made up of 13 amino acids. CDR3 sequence reads: CASSLGQNQPQHF. CDR3 DNA: TGCGCCAGCAGCTTGGGTCAGAATCAGCCCCAGCATTTT.

This chain connects TRBV5-6 to TRBJ2-4, with D unresolved. The CDR3 sequence is 14 residues long. CDR1 and CDR2 from the germline V gene are SGHDT and YYEEEE. The V and J ends lost 2 bases and 0 bases respectively, with 6 bases between them. CDR3 in amino acids: CASSFRLAKNIQYF. CDR3 DNA: TGTGCCAGCAGCTTCCGGTTAGCCAAAAACATTCAGTACTTC.

This chain uses TRBV6-5 with TRBJ2-7; TRBD1 aligns across 7 bases. Germline values: CDR1 MNHEY, CDR2 SVGAGI. V lost 5 bases, J lost 7 bases, and 8 bases stayed unmatched. This CDR3 has 13 residues. The CDR3 DNA sequence: TGTGCCAGCAGTCAGACAGGGTTTGGAGAGCAGTACTTC. The encoded protein is CASSQTGFGEQYF.

This clone was picked up a small number of times. V gene TRBV10-1 combines with J gene TRBJ2-7, with D unresolved. CDR3 length: 15 amino acids. Deletions cut 2 bases from V and 1 base from J, with 12 bases between. Germline lookup yields CDR1 WNHNN and CDR2 SYGVQD (reference sequence). CDR3 DNA sequence: TGCGCCAGCAGTGAGGGCGCAGGTTCTTCCTACGAGCAGTACTTC. As protein: CASSEGAGSSYEQYF.

CDR3 sequence: CASSSVTGGAEAFF. In nucleotides, the CDR3 is TGTGCCAGCAGCTCGGTGACAGGGGGCGCTGAAGCTTTCTTT. V is TRBV5-4 and J is TRBJ1-1; 10 bases match TRBD1. This CDR3 has 14 residues. Trimming at V came to 3 bases and at J to 6 bases, leaving 5 bases not matched to a gene. The germline CDR1 and CDR2 sequences are SGHNT and YYREEE (reference sequence). The variable domain in full, with the rest retrieved from reference TRBV5-4 and TRBJ1-1, is ETGVTQSPTHLIKTRGQQVTLRCSSQSGHNTVSWYQQALGQGPQFIFQYYREEENGRGNFPPRFSGLQFPNYSSELNVNALELDDSALYLCASSSVTGGAEAFFGQGTRLTVV.

The rearrangement uses TRBV3-1 (or the pseudogene TRBV3-2) and TRBJ2-7; D might be TRBD1 (5 bases). The length of the CDR3 is 16 residues. Germline V lookup: CDR1 LGHDT, CDR2 YNNKEL (reference sequence). The V end lost 1 base, the J end lost 3 bases, and 16 bases lay between the germline ends. As DNA, the CDR3 is TGTGCCAGCAGCCAAGTTTTAAGACAGAGAGGCTACGAGCAGTACTTC. It yields the protein CASSQVLRQRGYEQYF.